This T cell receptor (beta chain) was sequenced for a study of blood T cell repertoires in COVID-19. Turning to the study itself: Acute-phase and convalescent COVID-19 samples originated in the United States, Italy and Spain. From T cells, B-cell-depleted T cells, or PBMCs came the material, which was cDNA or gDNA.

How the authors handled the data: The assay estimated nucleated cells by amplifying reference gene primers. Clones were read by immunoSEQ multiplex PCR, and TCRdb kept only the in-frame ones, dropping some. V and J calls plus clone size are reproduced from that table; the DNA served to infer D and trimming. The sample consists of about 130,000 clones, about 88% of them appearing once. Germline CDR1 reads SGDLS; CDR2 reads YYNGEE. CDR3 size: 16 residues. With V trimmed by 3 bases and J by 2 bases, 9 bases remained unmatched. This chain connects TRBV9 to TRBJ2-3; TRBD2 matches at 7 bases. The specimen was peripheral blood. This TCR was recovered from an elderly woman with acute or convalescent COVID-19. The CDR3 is CASSAEGLPNTDTQYF. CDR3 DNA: TGTGCCAGCAGCGCGGAGGGACTACCGAACACAGATACGCAGTATTTT.